The clone carrying this T cell receptor beta chain was detected only a few times. This sample was taken from a study of lymphopenia after photon versus proton radiotherapy. Assay used: immunoSEQ multiplex PCR; TCRdb lists only in-frame clones, some missing. This sample has around 42,000 clones, with 85% to 90% found just once. In germline, CDR1 is SGHKS, CDR2 YYEKEE (reference sequence). Trimming took off 0 bases at V and 1 base at J, with 5 bases between the two ends. This CDR3 contains 14 residues. This sample comprised peripheral blood, obtained from a patient treated with photon-based radiotherapy. This receptor was taken from a man aged 40-55 years with gastric cancer. The V and J genes are TRBV5-5 and TRBJ1-3; D gene ambiguous. The chain's CDR3 is CASSLANSGNTIYF. Here the CDR3 DNA reads TGTGCCAGCAGCTTGGCCAATTCTGGAAACACCATATATTTT.